These T cell receptor beta chains were read from a single sample in a study of blood T cell repertoires in COVID-19. TCRdb's copy holds only in-frame clones and misses some; the assay was immunoSEQ multiplex PCR. Of 160,000 or so clones in the sample, 81% were seen once. Input material: peripheral blood. These receptors were taken from a human donor in a cohort sampled during active COVID-19. Both conserved end residues are part of each CDR3. D genes are given only for firm matches. Size is stated for part of the rows, as once, few or many counts, or as a class when the clone is expanded.

d_call j_call clone_size v_call cdr3_nt cdr3_aa
. TRBJ1-3 . TRBV5-6 TGTGCCAGCAGCCCTGACTTGTCCTCTGGAAACACCATATATTTT CASSPDLSSGNTIYF
. TRBJ2-5 . TRBV7-6 TGTGCCAGCAGCCCCCCCCTTGAGACCCAGTACTTC CASSPPLETQYF
. TRBJ1-2 . TRBV10-1 TGCGCCAGCAGTCCCACTTCCCGGGACACTCATAACTATGGCTACACCTTC CASSPTSRDTHNYGYTF
TRBD2 TRBJ2-3 . TRBV19 TGTGCCAGTAGTATAGAGGCTAGCGGGCTCACAGATACGCAGTATTTT CASSIEASGLTDTQYF
. TRBJ1-2 . TRBV7-8 TGTGCCAGCAGCATAGGGGGGGACTATGGCTACACCTTC CASSIGGDYGYTF
TRBD2 TRBJ2-5 . TRBV28 TGTGCCAGCAGTAGAGCGGGGGGGCCGGAGACCCAGTACTTC CASSRAGGPETQYF
. TRBJ1-5 . TRBV7-2 TGTGCCAGCAGCTTAAAGGAACCGGGGTTGGGACAGCCCCAGCATTTT CASSLKEPGLGQPQHF
. TRBJ2-7 . TRBV2 TGTGCCAGCAGTGAGGGGGGCTACGAGCAGTACTTC CASSEGGYEQYF
. TRBJ1-2 . TRBV9 TGTGCCAGCAGCCCCCGACCCGGGACTCACTATGGCTACACCTTC CASSPRPGTHYGYTF
. TRBJ2-2 . TRBV6-2/TRBV6-3 TGTGCCAGCAGTTACGTTAGGGGAAAATTAACCGGGGAGCTGTTTTTT CASSYVRGKLTGELFF
. TRBJ1-3 few TRBV10-3 TGTGCCATCAGTGAGGTGGGTCCAGGGGCAGAGGGCTCTGGAAACACCATATATTTT CAISEVGPGAEGSGNTIYF
TRBD1 TRBJ2-7 . TRBV9 TGTGCCAGCAGCGTAGGAGTGAGGGGGCTGGGGACAGGGCTCTACGAGCAGTACTTC CASSVGVRGLGTGLYEQYF
. TRBJ2-7 . TRBV2 TGTGCCAGCAACCCCCCAAGCCGTACAGGAACCTACGAGCAGTACTTC CASNPPSRTGTYEQYF
. TRBJ2-7 . TRBV6-6 TGTGCCAGCAGTTACGACGGCCAGGGGCCCTACGAGCAGTACTTC CASSYDGQGPYEQYF